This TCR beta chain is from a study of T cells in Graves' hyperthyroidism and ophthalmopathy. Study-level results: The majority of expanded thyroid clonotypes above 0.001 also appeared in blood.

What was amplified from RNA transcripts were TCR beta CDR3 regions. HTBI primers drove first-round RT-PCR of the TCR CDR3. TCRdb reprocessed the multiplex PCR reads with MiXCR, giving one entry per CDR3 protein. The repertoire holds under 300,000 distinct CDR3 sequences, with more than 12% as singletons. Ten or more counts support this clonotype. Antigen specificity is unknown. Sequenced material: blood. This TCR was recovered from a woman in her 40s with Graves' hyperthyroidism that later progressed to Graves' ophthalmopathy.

CDR3 sequence (DNA): TGCAGTGCTAGTCTGGGCTCAGGGTTTCTCCCCTACGAGCAGTACTTC. It is translated as CSASLGSGFLPYEQYF. The V and J genes are TRBV20-1 and TRBJ2-7; D is perhaps TRBD1 (5 bases). Germline lookup yields CDR1 DFQATT and CDR2 SNEGSKA (reference sequence). Trimming pared 3 bases from V and 2 bases from J, leaving 20 bases between. This CDR3 is built from 16 residues.